A selection of T cell receptor beta chains follows, all from one sample in a study of cytomegalovirus exposure and HLA in healthy donors. Only in-frame clones appear in the TCRdb table, and some are missing; sequencing was by immunoSEQ multiplex PCR. The sample has approximately 190,000 clones, roughly 80% seen once. The sequencing sample was made of PBMCs. Receptor source: a man aged 45 to 65 in good health and CMV-seronegative. The CDR3 runs from the conserved cysteine through the conserved F or W. Fields, in order: D gene, J gene, clone size, V gene, CDR3 protein, CDR3 DNA. D genes are given only for firm matches. Part of the rows lack a size; the others show once, few, many or a class for expanded clones.

TRBD1,TRBJ1-1,.,TRBV10-3,CAISEPGQGKTEAFF,TGTGCCATCAGTGAGCCAGGACAGGGGAAGACTGAAGCTTTCTTT
.,TRBJ1-1,.,TRBV14,CASSQAYSMNTEAFF,TGTGCCAGCAGCCAAGCATACTCCATGAACACTGAAGCTTTCTTT
.,TRBJ2-1,few,TRBV25-1,CASSKLGDAGEQFF,TGTGCCAGCAGTAAATTGGGCGACGCAGGCGAGCAGTTCTTC
.,TRBJ1-5,.,TRBV19,CASSIGGGQPQHF,TGTGCCAGTAGTATAGGTGGGGGCCAGCCCCAGCATTTT
.,TRBJ2-7,.,TRBV5-1,CASSLTVSNDEQYF,TGCGCCAGCAGCTTGACGGTATCAAACGACGAGCAGTACTTC
.,TRBJ1-1,.,TRBV18,CASSPAYGETEAFF,TGTGCCAGCTCACCCGCCTATGGGGAGACTGAAGCTTTCTTT
.,TRBJ1-4,.,TRBV9,CASSEQGTTNEKLFF,TGTGCCAGCAGCGAGCAGGGAACAACTAATGAAAAACTGTTTTTT
TRBD1,TRBJ2-1,once,TRBV2,CASSLQGAQFF,TGTGCCAGCAGTCTCCAGGGGGCACAGTTCTTC
TRBD1,TRBJ2-3,.,TRBV10-3,CAISPGKGATDTQYF,TGTGCCATCAGCCCGGGGAAGGGGGCCACAGATACGCAGTATTTT
.,TRBJ1-6,.,TRBV7-9,CASSFSSYNSPLHF,TGTGCCAGCAGCTTTAGCTCCTATAATTCACCCCTCCACTTT
TRBD2,TRBJ2-7,.,TRBV4-3,CASSQDREGRTEQYF,TGCGCCAGCAGCCAAGATCGGGAGGGTCGGACGGAGCAGTACTTC
.,TRBJ2-3,.,TRBV6-5,CASSSRLYTQYF,TGTGCCAGCAGTTCCCGTCTTTATACGCAGTATTTT
.,TRBJ2-5,.,TRBV5-1,CASSVSGETQYF,TGCGCCAGCAGTGTATCGGGGGAGACCCAGTACTTC
.,TRBJ2-3,few,TRBV7-9,CASSFHGGDTQYF,TGTGCCAGCAGCTTCCACGGCGGAGATACGCAGTATTTT
.,TRBJ2-1,.,TRBV19,CASTIGAHNEQFF,TGTGCCAGTACCATCGGAGCCCACAATGAGCAGTTCTTC
.,TRBJ2-3,.,TRBV6-5,CASLGANTQYF,TGTGCCAGCCTGGGGGCAAATACGCAGTATTTT
TRBD1,TRBJ2-3,.,TRBV5-1,CASSLGDRGRNTQYF,TGCGCCAGCAGCTTGGGGGACAGGGGGCGTAATACGCAGTATTTT
.,TRBJ1-1,.,TRBV9,CASSNLRNTEAFF,TGTGCCAGCAGTAACCTTAGGAACACTGAAGCTTTCTTT
.,TRBJ1-2,.,TRBV27,CASTQDSGGGGYTF,TGTGCCAGCACCCAGGACTCGGGGGGCGGTGGCTACACCTTC
TRBD1,TRBJ1-6,.,TRBV6-6,CASSDPGTGGNSPLHF,TGTGCCAGCAGCGATCCCGGGACAGGGGGTAATTCACCCCTCCACTTT
.,TRBJ2-4,.,TRBV5-1,CASSLADSKNIQYF,TGCGCCAGCAGCTTGGCCGACTCCAAAAACATTCAGTACTTC
TRBD2,TRBJ2-7,.,TRBV7-2,CASSLGEKRGFSSYEQYF,TGTGCCAGCAGCTTAGGAGAGAAGCGGGGCTTTAGCTCCTACGAGCAGTACTTC
TRBD2,TRBJ2-3,once,TRBV11-2,CASSLDGSGGDTQYF,TGTGCCAGCAGCTTAGATGGTAGCGGGGGTGATACGCAGTATTTT
.,TRBJ1-3,.,TRBV10-1,CATGNTIYF,TGCGCAACGGGGAACACCATATATTTT
TRBD1,TRBJ1-2,.,TRBV18,CASSPSTGFYGYTF,TGTGCCAGCTCACCCTCGACAGGGTTCTATGGCTACACCTTC
.,TRBJ2-7,.,TRBV6-5,CASSYSEGSEQYF,TGTGCCAGCAGTTACTCAGAAGGGAGCGAGCAGTACTTC
TRBD1,TRBJ1-1,once,TRBV4-1,CASSRAGTGGTEAFF,TGCGCCAGCAGCCGAGCCGGGACAGGGGGCACTGAAGCTTTCTTT
TRBD1,TRBJ2-1,.,TRBV19,CASNRQGLYNEQFF,TGTGCCAGTAATAGACAGGGGTTGTACAATGAGCAGTTCTTC
.,TRBJ1-5,.,TRBV18,CASSPGDQPQHF,TGTGCCAGCTCACCGGGCGATCAGCCCCAGCATTTT
TRBD2,TRBJ2-7,.,TRBV7-9,CASSSAGGPYEQYF,TGTGCCAGCAGTTCAGCGGGGGGGCCCTACGAGCAGTACTTC
.,TRBJ2-3,.,TRBV19,CASSPPVRDSADTQYF,TGTGCCAGTAGTCCCCCGGTGCGGGATTCAGCAGATACGCAGTATTTT
TRBD1,TRBJ2-7,.,TRBV13,CASSPRDRASEQYF,TGTGCCAGCAGCCCCCGGGACAGAGCCTCCGAGCAGTACTTC
.,TRBJ1-1,few,TRBV5-1,CASSLPGVNTEAFF,TGCGCCAGCAGCTTACCGGGGGTGAACACTGAAGCTTTCTTT
.,TRBJ1-1,.,TRBV28,CASAEGTEAFF,TGTGCCAGCGCCGAGGGCACTGAAGCTTTCTTT
.,TRBJ2-2,.,TRBV21-1,CASSSRQGSWLDTGELFF,TGTGCCAGCAGCTCCCGACAGGGGTCGTGGTTGGACACCGGGGAGCTGTTTTTT
TRBD1,TRBJ1-6,few,TRBV19,CASSTTGDDSPLHF,TGTGCCAGTAGCACGACAGGGGATGATTCACCCCTCCACTTT
.,TRBJ1-1,once,TRBV7-9,CASSFTVNTEAFF,TGTGCCAGCAGCTTTACGGTGAACACTGAAGCTTTCTTT
TRBD1,TRBJ2-7,.,TRBV9,CASSVEGQGAEQYF,TGTGCCAGCAGCGTAGAGGGACAGGGAGCCGAGCAGTACTTC
.,TRBJ2-3,.,TRBV4-2,CASSPSGGRTDTQYF,TGTGCCAGCAGCCCTTCAGGGGGGAGGACAGATACGCAGTATTTT
TRBD1,TRBJ2-1,.,TRBV7-9,CASSPTGTGPYNEQFF,TGTGCCAGCAGCCCAACCGGGACAGGGCCCTACAATGAGCAGTTCTTC
.,TRBJ1-1,once,TRBV18,CASSRGESEAFF,TGTGCCAGCTCACGGGGGGAGTCTGAAGCTTTCTTT
.,TRBJ1-2,.,TRBV9,CASAGGSYTF,TGTGCCAGCGCGGGGGGGAGCTACACCTTC
.,TRBJ1-4,.,TRBV7-9,CSSSPISGGGEKLFF,TGTTCCAGCAGCCCCATTTCGGGGGGTGGTGAAAAACTGTTTTTT
.,TRBJ2-3,.,TRBV27,CASSSRTQGNTQYF,TGTGCCAGCAGTTCCCGGACCCAGGGAAATACGCAGTATTTT
TRBD2,TRBJ2-1,.,TRBV4-1,CASSQDPNRLADEQFF,TGCGCCAGCAGCCAAGACCCTAATAGACTAGCCGATGAGCAGTTCTTC
.,TRBJ2-7,.,TRBV27,CASSLHSSYEQYF,TGTGCCAGCAGTTTGCACAGCTCCTACGAGCAGTACTTC
.,TRBJ2-7,.,TRBV4-1,CASSQQGYEQYF,TGCGCCAGCAGCCAACAGGGTTACGAGCAGTACTTC
.,TRBJ1-2,.,TRBV27,CASSPAPTGPYGYTF,TGTGCCAGCAGCCCGGCCCCCACAGGACCCTATGGCTACACCTTC
.,TRBJ2-2,.,TRBV11-3,CASSSNTGELFF,TGTGCCAGCAGCTCAAACACCGGGGAGCTGTTTTTT
TRBD1,TRBJ1-1,.,TRBV6-6,CASSYSGQWATEAFF,TGTGCCAGCAGTTACTCGGGACAGTGGGCCACTGAAGCTTTCTTT
TRBD2,TRBJ2-1,.,TRBV6-1,CASSEVGGSDEQFF,TGTGCCAGCAGTGAAGTGGGGGGGAGCGATGAGCAGTTCTTC
TRBD2,TRBJ2-3,once,TRBV4-3,CASSPGLRGGLAGAAYTDTQYF,TGCGCCAGCAGCCCCGGACTCAGGGGCGGACTAGCGGGGGCCGCATACACAGATACGCAGTATTTT
.,TRBJ1-6,.,TRBV7-2,CASSLETVRSPLHF,TGTGCCAGCAGCTTAGAAACTGTCCGGTCACCCCTCCACTTT
.,TRBJ1-6,once,TRBV7-9,CSSTSGNSPLHF,TGTTCCAGCACCTCGGGTAATTCACCCCTCCACTTT
.,TRBJ2-5,.,TRBV4-1,CASSQPHVLGKETQYF,TGCGCCAGCAGCCAACCTCACGTACTAGGGAAAGAGACCCAGTACTTC
.,TRBJ1-6,few,TRBV6-6,CASSYEGEGAWSPLHF,TGTGCCAGCAGTTACGAAGGGGAAGGGGCCTGGTCACCCCTCCACTTT
.,TRBJ1-1,.,TRBV7-8,CASSPPGRTEAFF,TGTGCCAGCAGCCCACCAGGGAGGACTGAAGCTTTCTTT
.,TRBJ2-3,.,TRBV9,CASSAQRGKRIDTQYF,TGTGCCAGCAGCGCCCAAAGGGGGAAACGGATAGATACGCAGTATTTT